Below, 9 T cell receptor beta chains from the same sample are listed, as sequenced in a study of radiation and T cells in renal cell carcinoma. Time point described: blood 4 weeks post-SBRT, at nephrectomy. Treatment of the sample: 15 Gy SBRT to primary tumor, nephrectomy 4 weeks later. Libraries were prepared by immunoSEQ multiplex PCR; TCRdb keeps only in-frame clonotypes and omits some of them. The sample holds about 86,000 clones; around four fifths are singletons and the top ten take approximately 8.6%. The sequencing used blood, collected from a patient whose treatment included radiotherapy and nephrectomy. These receptors were taken from a man in his fifties with renal cell carcinoma.

A note on this clone: A junction boundary mismatches the germline segment, possibly from a read error. The chain employs TRBV7-7 and TRBJ2-3; 9 bases fit TRBD2. Germline CDR1 reads SSHAT; CDR2 reads FNYEAQ (reference sequence). CDR3 size: 15 residues. The CDR3 reads CASSLKAGGSDTQYF. In DNA, the CDR3 is TGTGCTAGCAGCTTAAAAGCGGGGGGCTCCGATACGCAGTATTTT. Combining the CDR3 with reference TRBV7-7 and TRBJ2-3 gives the whole variable domain GAGVSQSPRYKVTKRGQDVTLRCDPISSHATLYWYQQALGQGPEFLTYFNYEAQPDKSGLPSDRFSAERPEGSISTLTIQRTEQRDSAMYRCASSLKAGGSDTQYFGPGTRLTVL.

Here the CDR3 reads CASSLAGLAGGYEQFF. Here the CDR3 DNA reads TGTGCCAGCAGCTTAGCGGGACTAGCGGGAGGCTATGAGCAGTTCTTC. The chain employs TRBV11-2 and TRBJ2-1; 15 bases line up with TRBD2. The CDR3 extends over 16 amino acids. V lost 1 base, J lost 8 bases, and 3 bases stayed unmatched. CDR1 is SGHAT, CDR2 FQNNGV, per germline.

The chain employs TRBV4-1 and TRBJ1-5; 8 bases align to TRBD1. The CDR3 totals 15 residues. J was trimmed by 2 bases and V by 3 bases; bases with no gene match: 3. CDR1 is MGHRA and CDR2 is YSYEKL in the germline V gene. For the CDR3, the DNA is TGCGCCAGCAGCCAGCAGGACAGGGGCAATCAGCCCCAGCATTTT. It is translated as CASSQQDRGNQPQHF.

The chain joins TRBV19 to TRBJ2-7, with 8 positions matching TRBD1. Germline lookup yields CDR1 LNHDA and CDR2 SQIVND (reference sequence). V shed 5 bases and J 0 bases; nucleotides not matched to a gene: 6. This CDR3 is 15 amino acids long. The CDR3 is CASSLGQVVSYEQYF. The CDR3, as DNA: TGTGCCAGTAGTTTGGGACAGGTTGTCTCCTACGAGCAGTACTTC. The entire variable domain, with the rest obtained from reference TRBV19 and TRBJ2-7, is as follows: DGGITQSPKYLFRKEGQNVTLSCEQNLNHDAMYWYRQDPGQGLRLIYYSQIVNDFQKGDIAEGYSVSREKKESFPLTVTSAQKNPTAFYLCASSLGQVVSYEQYFGPGTRLTVT.

The chain recombines TRBV15 with TRBJ1-1, with D possibly TRBD1 on 6 matching bases. CDR3 length equals 13 residues. Germline loops: CDR1 LNHNV, CDR2 YYDKDF (reference sequence). V gave up 1 base and J gave up 12 bases, with 15 bases separating them. The CDR3 bases are TGTGCCACCAGCAGAGCAGGGGCCTCGATCCCTTTCTTT. The encoded protein is CATSRAGASIPFF.

The chain couples TRBV7-9 to TRBJ1-4; 7 bases fit TRBD1. Germline V gene data show CDR1 as SEHNR and CDR2 as FQNEAQ (reference sequence). Trimming at V came to 1 base and at J to 6 bases, leaving 5 bases not matched to a gene. The CDR3 totals 15 residues. The CDR3 is CASSLGQGGYEKLFF. The CDR3 DNA is TGTGCCAGCAGCTTAGGACAGGGTGGTTATGAAAAACTGTTTTTT.

The V gene is TRBV27, the J gene TRBJ1-2; D gene ambiguous. The V gene's germline CDR1 is MNHEY and CDR2 SMNVEV (reference sequence). V was pared by 5 bases and J by 8 bases, with 18 bases between. This CDR3 region has 14 residues. The CDR3 loop is CASSPTFPVVGYTF. Written as DNA, the CDR3 is TGTGCCAGCAGTCCAACTTTCCCGGTGGTAGGCTACACCTTC.

The chain links TRBV2 to TRBJ2-3, with TRBD2 identical over 12 bases. CDR3 length equals 17 residues. The germline V gene has CDR1 SNHLY and CDR2 FYNNEI. Trimming removed 6 bases from V and 0 bases from J; junction bases left unmatched: 7. CDR3 sequence: CASSKGLAGGSTDTQYF. The DNA of the CDR3 is TGTGCCAGCAGCAAAGGGCTAGCGGGAGGGAGCACAGATACGCAGTATTTT.

The J gene is TRBJ2-2, the V gene TRBV28; TRBD2 matches at 8 bases. The V gene end was trimmed by 3 bases and the J gene end by 4 bases; junction bases not matched to a gene: 1. This CDR3 has 14 amino acids. Germline CDR1 and CDR2: MDHEN and SYDVKM. CDR3 bases: TGTGCCAGCAGTTTGGCGGGAGGCACCGGGGAGCTGTTTTTT. Translated: CASSLAGGTGELFF. The whole variable domain, remainder taken from reference TRBV28 and TRBJ2-2, is DVKVTQSSRYLVKRTGEKVFLECVQDMDHENMFWYRQDPGLGLRLIYFSYDVKMKEKGDIPEGYSVSREKKERFSLILESASTNQTSMYLCASSLAGGTGELFFGEGSRLTVL.